Described below is a single T cell receptor beta chain sequence and its context. Its antigen is still unknown. Here immunoSEQ multiplex PCR was the method, and the copy in TCRdb shows in-frame clones only, minus some. Here the sample spans some 150,000 clones, around 90% being singletons. Germline CDR1 and CDR2: SGDLS and YYNGEE. The CDR3 extends over 16 amino acids. The V segment lost 1 base and the J segment 4 bases; nucleotides outside the gene matches: 7. The data derive from a study of T cell responses to AZD1222 COVID-19 vaccine. General study findings and limits: White British ancestry dominated among donors, who included more females, and clonal diversity was possibly underestimated. Spike as a whole was targeted by vaccine-associated CD4 TCRs, dominant at 160-218 and 743-854. Only a handful of AZD1222 recipients, several in all, had baseline seropositivity.

The chain combines TRBV9 with TRBJ2-2; TRBD1 matches at 7 bases. Sequenced here: peripheral blood, sampled on day 0 of AZD1222 vaccination. This clonotype originated in an adult in good health. The CDR3 DNA reads TGTGCCAGCAGCGTATGGAGCCCAGGGGGCACCGGGGAGCTGTTTTTT. This gives the protein CASSVWSPGGTGELFF.